This T cell receptor beta chain was recorded in a study of blood T cell repertoires in COVID-19. In the source study's methods: Estimated nucleated cell counts came from reference gene primer amplification. Only in-frame clones appear in the TCRdb table, and some are missing; sequencing was by immunoSEQ multiplex PCR. The V and J calls and clone size were taken over from that table, and D and trimming were inferred from the DNA. This sample has 150,000 or so clones, with about four fifths found just once. The CDR3 is made up of 15 amino acids. V shed 0 bases and J 0 bases; nucleotides not matched to a gene: 2. Germline V gene data show CDR1 as MNHEY and CDR2 as SVGEGT.

Sequenced: peripheral blood. The V gene is TRBV6-2 or TRBV6-3, the J gene TRBJ2-7; 7 nucleotides line up with TRBD1. The TCR comes from a woman aged 55-70 years with COVID-19, enrolled during active disease. The CDR3 DNA follows: TGTGCCAGCAGTTACTCCCGGGACAGCTCCTACGAGCAGTACTTC. Amino acids: CASSYSRDSSYEQYF.